The subject of this entry is one T cell receptor (beta chain). Its antigen is unknown. This entry belongs to a study of T cell responses to AZD1222 COVID-19 vaccine. The assay was immunoSEQ multiplex PCR, and TCRdb's table has in-frame clones only and misses some. This sample has about 120,000 clones; about 85% occur once, and the top ten carry 2% to 3%. This CDR3 contains 11 residues. Germline CDR1 reads MNHNS; CDR2 reads SASEGT. Trimming removed 3 bases from V and 8 bases from J, with 7 bases in between. Findings of the study overall: Sampled repertoires all dated from after the peak T cell response.

V and J are TRBV6-1 and TRBJ1-1; D uncertain. This receptor was taken from an adult who received the AZD1222 COVID-19 vaccine. Material: peripheral blood, obtained 28 days after the second AZD1222 dose. In DNA form, the CDR3 reads TGTGCCAGCAGTGAGTCTTTCGAAGCTTTCTTT. Its protein product is CASSESFEAFF.